This T cell receptor (beta chain) was captured in a study of CD4 T cells in relation to SARS-CoV-2 and coronaviruses. As for this clone: The antigen is unknown.

The unexposed donors gave CD4+ T cells in about 2010-2019, prior to COVID-19. The cells were cultured for about ten days before CD4+ T cells were isolated. The protocol was immunoSEQ multiplex PCR, while the TCRdb copy is restricted to in-frame clones and leaves out a portion. This sample has tens of thousands of clones, with around 67% found just once. The germline V gene has CDR1 GTSNPN and CDR2 SVGIG (reference sequence). This CDR3 has 14 amino acids. The V gene lost 3 bases and the J gene lost 11 bases, with 22 bases spanning the gap. The chain couples TRBV30 to TRBJ1-1; D possibly corresponds to TRBD1 (5 bases). Sequences were obtained from CD4+ T cells from PBMCs, cultured in vitro. This TCR was sampled from a human donor in good health. This CDR3 is CAWSKGGASYMAFF. In nucleotides, the CDR3 is TGTGCCTGGAGCAAAGGTGGGGCTTCCTATATGGCTTTCTTT.